This T cell receptor beta chain is from a study of T cells in pancreatic ductal adenocarcinoma. The selected patients with pancreatic ductal adenocarcinoma had surgery but no neoadjuvant therapy. This CDR3 spans 14 amino acids. The V gene end was trimmed by 3 bases and the J gene end by 2 bases; junction bases not matched to a gene: 2. Germline CDR1 LGHNA, CDR2 YNFKEQ. The study's findings and limits: Unique clonotypes were 8 to 10-fold more numerous in blood than in tumor. The resected pancreatic cancer cohort was biased toward the minority with early-stage disease. Comparisons of tumor and blood clonality may show falsely lower tumor diversity.

With regard to this clone: Its antigen is not identified.

Data came from immunoSEQ multiplex PCR; TCRdb stores just in-frame clones and leaves some out. The sample includes about 9,000 clones, about nine tenths of them seen just once. The sequence derives from a human donor with pancreatic ductal adenocarcinoma. The chain has TRBV4-2 and TRBJ2-7; 9 nucleotides align to TRBD1. Sequencing used PBMCs. The CDR3 here is CASSQGQGAYEQYF. The DNA for the CDR3 is TGTGCCAGCAGCCAGGGACAGGGAGCCTACGAGCAGTACTTC.